These 21 T cell receptor beta chains share one sample of origin, sequenced in a study of early T cells in non-severe SARS-CoV-2 infection. MiXCR, run by TCRdb on the 5' RACE reads, gives a single entry per CDR3 protein. The sample records tens of thousands of distinct CDR3 sequences, about 13% being singletons. Sequenced material: whole blood. All receptors come from an adult who was a healthcare worker with PCR-confirmed SARS-CoV-2 infection or an uninfected control (not recorded which).

The CDR3 region is CASSQTRRTANTEAFF. The CDR3 nucleotides read TGTGCCAGCAGCCAAACTCGGAGAACGGCGAACACTGAAGCTTTCTTT. V and J are TRBV3-1 and TRBJ1-1, with D unclear. The CDR3 is made up of 16 amino acids. V was shortened by 2 bases and J by 1 base, with 14 bases between the two germline ends. Germline CDR1 LGHDT, CDR2 YNNKEL (reference sequence). Using reference TRBV3-1 and TRBJ1-1 for the parts outside the CDR3, the full variable domain is DTAVSQTPKYLVTQMGNDKSIKCEQNLGHDTMYWYKQDSKKFLKIMFSYNNKELIINETVPNRFSPKSPDKAHLNLHINSLELGDSAVYFCASSQTRRTANTEAFFGQGTRLTVV.

At least ten counts were recorded for this clonotype. The chain joins TRBV12-3 or TRBV12-4 to TRBJ2-4; 8 nucleotides agree with TRBD1. After removal of 5 bases from V and 0 bases from J, the junction contained 3 bases not matched to a gene. This CDR3 region has 15 residues. CDR3 region: CASSPRGLAKNIQYF. In DNA, the CDR3 is TGTGCCAGCAGTCCCAGGGGGCTAGCCAAAAACATTCAGTACTTC.

This clonotype was detected many times. The genes are TRBV20-1 and TRBJ2-3; D uncertain. Trimming removed 5 bases from V and 0 bases from J, with 21 bases in between. The CDR3 is 17 residues long. Germline V gene lookup returns CDR1 DFQATT and CDR2 SNEGSKA (reference sequence). CDR3 DNA sequence: TGCAGTGCTGATGACAAGCCGTGGACCCCTAGCACAGATACGCAGTATTTT. Protein product: CSADDKPWTPSTDTQYF.

The rearrangement joins TRBV5-6 to TRBJ2-1, with TRBD1 identical over 9 bases. V was pared by 4 bases and J by 7 bases, with 9 bases of the junction left unmatched. Germline lookup yields CDR1 SGHDT and CDR2 YYEEEE. There are 15 residues in the CDR3. CDR3 sequence: CASSLDRGFLNEQFF. CDR3 DNA sequence: TGTGCCAGCAGCCTGGACAGGGGTTTCTTGAATGAGCAGTTCTTC.

The chain combines TRBV12-3 or TRBV12-4 with TRBJ2-7; 12 bases are a match to TRBD2. Trimming at V came to 4 bases and at J to 6 bases, leaving 1 base not matched to a gene. This CDR3 has 13 amino acids. The CDR3 protein is CASSSGLAGEQYF. The CDR3 nucleotides are TGTGCCAGCAGTTCGGGACTAGCGGGCGAGCAGTACTTC.

The chain combines TRBV20-1 with TRBJ2-2; either TRBD1 or TRBD2 may fit D (5 bases each). The CDR3 loop spans 14 amino acids. Trimming left V 0 bases short and J 3 bases short, with 8 bases between. CDR1 is DFQATT, CDR2 SNEGSKA, per germline (reference sequence). The CDR3 spells CSARERGDTGELFF. DNA for the CDR3: TGCAGTGCTAGAGAGAGGGGAGACACCGGGGAGCTGTTTTTT.

At least ten counts were recorded for this clonotype. The gene calls are TRBV19 and TRBJ1-2, with unresolved D. Trimming shortened V by 4 bases and J by 4 bases, and 13 bases separated the two germline ends. Germline V gene lookup returns CDR1 LNHDA and CDR2 SQIVND (reference sequence). CDR3 length equals 14 residues. The CDR3 DNA reads TGTGCCAGTAGTAGTTACCTTCGGATCTATGGCTACACCTTC. Amino acid sequence: CASSSYLRIYGYTF. The full variable domain, rest sourced from reference TRBV19 and TRBJ1-2, is DGGITQSPKYLFRKEGQNVTLSCEQNLNHDAMYWYRQDPGQGLRLIYYSQIVNDFQKGDIAEGYSVSREKKESFPLTVTSAQKNPTAFYLCASSSYLRIYGYTFGSGTRLTVV.

The chain combines TRBV12-3 or TRBV12-4 with TRBJ2-3; D is possibly TRBD1 (5 bases). The CDR3 runs 15 residues. Trimming cost V 10 bases and J 1 base, with 18 bases left between them. This chain's CDR3 is CATTPDSGGTDTQYF. The CDR3, as DNA: TGTGCCACCACCCCCGACAGTGGGGGCACAGATACGCAGTATTTT.

This clonotype has ten or more counts. The chain recombines TRBV5-1 with TRBJ2-5; D might be TRBD1 (6 bases). Germline V gene data show CDR1 as SGHRS and CDR2 as YFSETQ. V lost 4 bases and J lost 5, with 12 bases in between. The CDR3 extends over 13 amino acids. The CDR3 nucleotides are TGCGCCAGCAGCCCAGGGGCGCGGGAGACCCAGTACTTC. Amino acid sequence: CASSPGARETQYF.

This clonotype was observed at least ten times. The chain joins TRBV6-5 to TRBJ2-2; D possibly uses TRBD1 or TRBD2 (6 bases each). CDR1 and CDR2 from the germline V gene are MNHEY and SVGAGI. V was cut by 5 bases and J by 5 bases, with 15 bases left in between. The CDR3 has 15 amino acids. The CDR3: CASSDRPGGTGELFF. The CDR3 DNA reads as TGTGCCAGCAGTGACAGGCCCGGAGGGACCGGGGAGCTGTTTTTT.

This clonotype was observed at least ten times. The J gene is TRBJ2-6, the V gene TRBV10-3; no clear D gene. The CDR3 has 12 amino acids. CDR1 is ENHRY and CDR2 is SYGVKD in the germline V gene. The V end was cut by 6 bases, the J end by 0 bases, with 0 bases between. The CDR3 DNA is TGTGCCATCAGCTCTGGGGCCAACGTCCTGACTTTC. Amino acids: CAISSGANVLTF.

The V gene is TRBV12-3 or TRBV12-4, the J gene TRBJ1-4; 8 bases fit TRBD1. Germline trimming cut 4 bases from V and 8 bases from J; bases unmatched to any gene: 6. The CDR3 contains 14 residues. CDR3 protein: CASSWDRRGEKLFF. In DNA, the CDR3 is TGTGCCAGCAGTTGGGACAGGAGAGGGGAAAAACTGTTTTTT.

This clonotype came up many times. The chain uses TRBV25-1 and TRBJ2-1; the D gene is possibly TRBD2 (6 bases). Trimming pared 7 bases from V and 2 bases from J, leaving 15 bases between. This CDR3 comprises 15 residues. Germline CDR1 reads MGHDK; CDR2 reads SYGVNS. The CDR3 nucleotides read TGTGCCAGCACTCCCCGGGACTCGACCTACAATGAGCAGTTCTTC. It encodes CASTPRDSTYNEQFF.

A note on this clonotype: This may arise from a read error, as a much more abundant clone is one base away. The rearrangement links TRBV28 to TRBJ2-1; no clear D gene. CDR1 and CDR2 (germline): MDHEN, SYDVKM. The CDR3 is made up of 13 amino acids. The CDR3 protein is CVSSPSSYNEQFF. Written as DNA, the CDR3 is TGTGTCAGCAGCCCGAGCTCCTACAATGAGCAGTTCTTC.

This clonotype was recorded many times. The gene calls are TRBV12-5 and TRBJ1-1; 8 bases agree with TRBD1. The CDR3 totals 13 residues. In germline, CDR1 is LGHNT, CDR2 FRNRAP. V lost 6 bases to trimming and J lost 1 base; unmatched junction nucleotides: 1. CDR3 nucleotides: TGTGCTAGTGGGACAGGGGAGAACACTGAAGCTTTCTTT. It translates to CASGTGENTEAFF.

This chain uses TRBV20-1 with TRBJ1-3; maybe TRBD1 (5 bases). With 1 base removed from V and 3 bases from J, the gap between germline ends came to 7 bases. The CDR3 is 13 residues long. Germline V gene sequence: CDR1 DFQATT, CDR2 SNEGSKA (reference sequence). This chain's CDR3 is CSARAGFGNTIYF. CDR3 coding DNA: TGCAGTGCTAGAGCAGGGTTTGGAAACACCATATATTTT.

This clonotype has ten or more counts. The V gene is TRBV7-6, the J gene TRBJ2-1, with D possibly TRBD2 on 5 matching bases. CDR3 length: 13 amino acids. V was pared by 6 bases and J by 4 bases, with 10 bases between. Germline V gene data show CDR1 as SGHVS and CDR2 as FNYEAQ. CDR3 DNA: TGTGCCAGCAGTCCGGAGGTATACAATGAGCAGTTCTTC. This encodes CASSPEVYNEQFF.

This clonotype was counted at least ten times. This rearrangement joins TRBV11-2 to TRBJ2-5; perhaps D is TRBD1 or TRBD2 (5 bases each). The germline CDR1 and CDR2 sequences are SGHAT and FQNNGV. Between the trimmed V and J ends, which lost 2 bases and 3 bases, there was a span of 10 bases. The length of the CDR3 is 14 residues. CDR3 loop: CASSLRDAKETQYF. As DNA, the CDR3 is TGTGCCAGCAGCTTACGGGACGCCAAAGAGACCCAGTACTTC. Using reference TRBV11-2 and TRBJ2-5 for the parts outside the CDR3, the full variable domain is EAGVAQSPRYKIIEKRQSVAFWCNPISGHATLYWYQQILGQGPKLLIQFQNNGVVDDSQLPKDRFSAERLKGVDSTLKIQPAKLEDSAVYLCASSLRDAKETQYFGPGTRLLVL.

This clonotype has a handful of counts. V gene TRBV11-3 combines with J gene TRBJ2-5; D perhaps matches TRBD2 (5 bases). V dropped 5 bases and J dropped 9 bases, with 13 bases sitting between them. The CDR3 is made up of 12 amino acids. Germline V gene data show CDR1 as SGHNT and CDR2 as YENEEA. The CDR3, as DNA: TGTGCCAGCAGCGGAGGCGAGGAGGCCCAGTACTTC. Protein sequence: CASSGGEEAQYF.

This clonotype was counted between two and nine times. The J gene is TRBJ2-3, the V gene TRBV14; 10 positions agree with TRBD2. Germline V gives CDR1 SGHDN, CDR2 FVKESK. The J segment lost 7 bases and the V segment lost 1 base, leaving 8 bases of the junction unmatched. This CDR3 contains 16 residues. The CDR3 DNA is TGTGCCAGCAGCCAAGCCGGGACTAGCGCCGGATATACGCAGTATTTT. This translates into CASSQAGTSAGYTQYF.

This clonotype came up a few times. This rearrangement joins TRBV6-4 to TRBJ2-3; TRBD2 aligns across 10 bases. Germline CDR1 reads MRHNA; CDR2 reads SNTAGT. The CDR3 is made up of 15 amino acids. The J segment lost 0 bases and the V segment lost 4 bases, leaving 1 base of the junction unmatched. The DNA of the CDR3 is TGTGCCAGCAGTGCGACTAGCGGGAGCACAGATACGCAGTATTTT. Its protein is CASSATSGSTDTQYF.